The T cell receptor (beta chain) under discussion was sequenced for a study of T cell responses to AZD1222 COVID-19 vaccine. Study-wide points: There were vaccine-associated CD4 TCRs across spike, dominant at 160-218 and 743-854. Baseline seropositives among AZD1222 recipients totaled only six. Repertoire collection took place solely once the T cell response had peaked.

V shed 5 bases and J shed 2 bases, with 16 bases lying between them. Germline V lookup: CDR1 MDHEN, CDR2 SYDVKM. The CDR3 has 15 amino acids. Profiling relied on immunoSEQ multiplex PCR, and the TCRdb table lists in-frame clones only, not all of them. The sample shows 120,000 to 150,000 clones, 85% to 90% of them seen only once. Details on this clone: Antigen specificity is unknown.

This sample comprised peripheral blood, obtained 28 days after the second AZD1222 dose. This TCR was sampled from an adult who received the AZD1222 COVID-19 vaccine. The chain combines TRBV28 with TRBJ2-7, with a possible D match to TRBD1 (6 bases). The CDR3 sequence is CASSPGVTSAYEQYF. CDR3 bases: TGTGCCAGCAGTCCAGGGGTAACCTCTGCCTACGAGCAGTACTTC.